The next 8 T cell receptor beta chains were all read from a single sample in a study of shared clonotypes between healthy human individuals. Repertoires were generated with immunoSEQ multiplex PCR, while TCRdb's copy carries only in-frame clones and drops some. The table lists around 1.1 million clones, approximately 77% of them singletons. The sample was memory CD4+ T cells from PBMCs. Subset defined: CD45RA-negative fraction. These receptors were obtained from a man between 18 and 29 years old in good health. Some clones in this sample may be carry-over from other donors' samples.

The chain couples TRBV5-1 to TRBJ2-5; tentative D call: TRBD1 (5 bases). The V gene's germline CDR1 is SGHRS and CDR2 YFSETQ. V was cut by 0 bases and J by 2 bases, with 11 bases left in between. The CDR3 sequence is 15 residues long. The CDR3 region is CASSLDSGIQETQYF. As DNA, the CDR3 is TGCGCCAGCAGCTTGGATTCAGGGATACAAGAGACCCAGTACTTC.

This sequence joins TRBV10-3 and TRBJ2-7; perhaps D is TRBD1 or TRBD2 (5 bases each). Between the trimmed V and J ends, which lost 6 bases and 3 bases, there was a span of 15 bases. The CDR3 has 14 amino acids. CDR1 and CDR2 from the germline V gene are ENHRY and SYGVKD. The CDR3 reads CAISPGPELYEQYF. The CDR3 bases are TGTGCCATCAGCCCGGGACCGGAACTCTACGAGCAGTACTTC.

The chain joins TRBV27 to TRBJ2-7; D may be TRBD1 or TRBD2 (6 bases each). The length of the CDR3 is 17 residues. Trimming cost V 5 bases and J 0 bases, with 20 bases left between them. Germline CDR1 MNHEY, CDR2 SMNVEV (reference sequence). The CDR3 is CASSTRTGAVSSYEQYF. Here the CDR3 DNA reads TGTGCCAGCAGTACTCGGACGGGGGCGGTGAGCTCCTACGAGCAGTACTTC.

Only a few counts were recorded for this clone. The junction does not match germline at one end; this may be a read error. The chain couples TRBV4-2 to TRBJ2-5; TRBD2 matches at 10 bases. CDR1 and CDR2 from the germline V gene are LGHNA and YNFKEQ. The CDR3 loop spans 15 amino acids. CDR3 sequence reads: CVSSPQREGQETQYF. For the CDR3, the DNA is TGTGTCAGCAGCCCGCAGCGGGAGGGCCAAGAGACCCAGTACTTC.

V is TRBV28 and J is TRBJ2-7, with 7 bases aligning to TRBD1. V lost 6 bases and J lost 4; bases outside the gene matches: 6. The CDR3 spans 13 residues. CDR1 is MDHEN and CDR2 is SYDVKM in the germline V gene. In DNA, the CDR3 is TGTGCCAGCAGGACGGGACAGTTTTACGAGCAGTACTTC. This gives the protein CASRTGQFYEQYF. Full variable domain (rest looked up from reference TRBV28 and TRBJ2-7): DVKVTQSSRYLVKRTGEKVFLECVQDMDHENMFWYRQDPGLGLRLIYFSYDVKMKEKGDIPEGYSVSREKKERFSLILESASTNQTSMYLCASRTGQFYEQYFGPGTRLTVT.

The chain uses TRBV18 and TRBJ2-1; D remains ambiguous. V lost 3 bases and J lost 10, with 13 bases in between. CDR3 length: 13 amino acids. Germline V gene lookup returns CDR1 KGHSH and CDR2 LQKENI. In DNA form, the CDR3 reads TGTGCCAGCTCACCCGCTTCGGATCGCGAGCAGTTCTTC. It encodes CASSPASDREQFF.

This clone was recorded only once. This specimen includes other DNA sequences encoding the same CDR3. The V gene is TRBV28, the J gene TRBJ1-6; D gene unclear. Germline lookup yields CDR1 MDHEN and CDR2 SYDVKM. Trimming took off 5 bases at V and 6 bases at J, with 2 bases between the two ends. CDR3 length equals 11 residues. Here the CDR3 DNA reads TGTGCCAGCAGTCTTAATTCACCCCTCCACTTT. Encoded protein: CASSLNSPLHF.

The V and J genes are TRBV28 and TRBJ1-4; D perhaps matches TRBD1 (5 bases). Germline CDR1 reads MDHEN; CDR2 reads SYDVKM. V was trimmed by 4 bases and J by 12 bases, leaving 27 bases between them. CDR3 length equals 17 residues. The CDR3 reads CASSSPTVVGAFSELFF. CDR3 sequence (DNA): TGTGCCAGCAGTTCCCCGACAGTCGTCGGTGCCTTTTCTGAACTGTTTTTT.